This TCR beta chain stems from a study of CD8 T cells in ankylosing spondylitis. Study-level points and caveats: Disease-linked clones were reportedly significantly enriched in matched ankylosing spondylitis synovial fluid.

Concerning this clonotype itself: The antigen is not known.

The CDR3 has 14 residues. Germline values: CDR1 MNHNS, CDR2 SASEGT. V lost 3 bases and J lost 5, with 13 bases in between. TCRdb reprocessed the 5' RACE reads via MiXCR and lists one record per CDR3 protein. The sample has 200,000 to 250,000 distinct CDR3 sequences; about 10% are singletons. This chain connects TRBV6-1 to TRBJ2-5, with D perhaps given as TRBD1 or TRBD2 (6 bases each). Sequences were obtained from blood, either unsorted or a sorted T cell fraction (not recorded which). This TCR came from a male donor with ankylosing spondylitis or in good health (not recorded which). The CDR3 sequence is CASSDGGGSETQYF. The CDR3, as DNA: TGTGCCAGCAGTGACGGAGGGGGTTCCGAGACCCAGTACTTC.